This T cell receptor (beta chain) was sequenced for a study of T cell changes during pregnancy in multiple sclerosis. There are 15 residues in the CDR3. V dropped 6 bases and J dropped 5; count of bases not matched to a gene: 11. In germline, CDR1 is LNHDA, CDR2 SQIVND (reference sequence). Measured with immunoSEQ multiplex PCR; TCRdb has only the in-frame clones, and not every one. This sample has around 100,000 clones, with over 80% found just once. Sequenced here: peripheral blood, sampled after pregnancy. This receptor was taken from a female donor with multiple sclerosis, enrolled in a pregnancy study. This sequence joins TRBV19 and TRBJ1-2; 8 bases fit TRBD1. This CDR3 reads CASRLIGTGDYGYTF. The DNA for the CDR3 is TGTGCCAGTAGACTTATCGGGACAGGCGATTATGGCTACACCTTC.